The text below deals with one T cell receptor beta chain. The specificity of this receptor is unknown. Per-nucleotide qualities are absent, and no much larger clonotype sits a single base away. These data come from a study of T cell changes during pregnancy in multiple sclerosis (dated by TCRdb to the late 2010s). Turning to the overall study: Changes in the T cell repertoire over the course of pregnancy were examined in this study in women with multiple sclerosis.

CDR1 SGHVS and CDR2 FQNEAQ were looked up in the germline V gene. Including the terminal cysteine and phenylalanine, the CDR3 comprises 20 residues. The sequence is cut down to CDR3 DNA, 60 bases in frame from base 1. Germline trimming: 1 base from V, 0 bases from J; junction bases outside gene matches: 15. To prepare the library, the immunoSEQ multiplex PCR assay was applied. Not all clones reach the TCRdb copy of this immuneACCESS table, which keeps in-frame sequences only. Checked studies attribute under half of the gap to unresolved V genes and leave the rest unexplained. Within this sample are about 75,000 clones, with approximately 95% of them counted one time only. Roughly 0.14% of the sample belongs to the ten largest clones.

The rearranged chain carries TRBV7-8 and TRBJ2-4; 7 bases in the junction line up with TRBD1. The material sequenced was CD4+ T cells from peripheral blood mononuclear cells, taken after pregnancy. The TCR sequence derives from a female donor with multiple sclerosis, enrolled in a pregnancy study. The nucleotide sequence reads TGTGCCAGCAGCTTAGGAGGGACAGATTCATATGAACTAGCCAAAAACATTCAGTACTTC. This encodes CASSLGGTDSYELAKNIQYF. Where the CDR3 stops, the reference TRBV7-8 and TRBJ2-4 genes take over; the full variable domain is GAGVSQSPRYKVAKRGQDVALRCDPISGHVSLFWYQQALGQGPEFLTYFQNEAQLDKSGLPSDRFFAERPEGSVSTLKIQRTQQEDSAVYLCASSLGGTDSYELAKNIQYFGAGTRLSVL.